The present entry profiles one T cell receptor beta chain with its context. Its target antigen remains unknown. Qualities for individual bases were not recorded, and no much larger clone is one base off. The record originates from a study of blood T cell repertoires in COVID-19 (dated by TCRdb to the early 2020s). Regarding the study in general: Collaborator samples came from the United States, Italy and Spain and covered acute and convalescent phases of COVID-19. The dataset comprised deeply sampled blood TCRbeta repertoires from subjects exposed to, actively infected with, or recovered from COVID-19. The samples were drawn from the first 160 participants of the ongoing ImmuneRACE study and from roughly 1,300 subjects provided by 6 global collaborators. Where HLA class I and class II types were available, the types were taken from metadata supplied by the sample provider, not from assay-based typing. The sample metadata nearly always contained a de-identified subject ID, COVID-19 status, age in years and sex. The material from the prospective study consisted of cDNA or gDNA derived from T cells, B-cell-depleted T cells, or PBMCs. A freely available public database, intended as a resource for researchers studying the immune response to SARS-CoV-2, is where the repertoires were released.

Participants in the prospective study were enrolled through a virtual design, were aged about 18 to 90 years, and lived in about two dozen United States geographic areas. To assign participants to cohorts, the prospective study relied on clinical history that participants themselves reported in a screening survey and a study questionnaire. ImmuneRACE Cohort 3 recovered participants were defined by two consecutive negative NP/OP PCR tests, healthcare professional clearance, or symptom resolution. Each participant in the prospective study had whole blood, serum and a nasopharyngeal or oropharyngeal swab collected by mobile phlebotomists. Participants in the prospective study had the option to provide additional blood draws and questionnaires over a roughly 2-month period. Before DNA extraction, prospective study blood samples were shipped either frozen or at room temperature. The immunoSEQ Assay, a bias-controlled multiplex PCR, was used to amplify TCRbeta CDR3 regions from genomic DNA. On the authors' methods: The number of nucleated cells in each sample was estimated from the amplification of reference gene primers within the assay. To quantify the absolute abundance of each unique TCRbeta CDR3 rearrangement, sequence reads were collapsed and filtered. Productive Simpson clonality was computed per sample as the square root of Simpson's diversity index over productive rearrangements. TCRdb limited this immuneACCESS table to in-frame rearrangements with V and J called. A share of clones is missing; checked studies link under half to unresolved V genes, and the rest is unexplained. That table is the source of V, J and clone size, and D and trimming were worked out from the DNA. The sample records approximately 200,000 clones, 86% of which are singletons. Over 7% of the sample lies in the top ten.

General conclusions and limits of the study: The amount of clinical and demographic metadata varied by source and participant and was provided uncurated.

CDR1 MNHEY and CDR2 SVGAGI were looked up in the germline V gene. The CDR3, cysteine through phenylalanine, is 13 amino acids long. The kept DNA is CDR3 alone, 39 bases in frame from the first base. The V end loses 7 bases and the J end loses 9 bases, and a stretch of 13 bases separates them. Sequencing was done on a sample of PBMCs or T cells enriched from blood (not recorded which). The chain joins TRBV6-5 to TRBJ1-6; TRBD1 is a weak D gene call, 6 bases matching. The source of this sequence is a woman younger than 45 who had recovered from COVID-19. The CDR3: CASTPRGGSPLHF. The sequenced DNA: TGTGCCAGCACCCCCAGGGGTGGTTCACCCCTCCACTTT.